The 24 T cell receptor beta chains reported below all come from one sample, sequenced in a study of T cell repertoires in cytomegalovirus infection. MiXCR was run by TCRdb on the reads, yielding one entry per CDR3 protein. The sample carries about 230,000 distinct CDR3 sequences, roughly 23% recorded once. Sequencing was performed on CD8+ T cells from PBMCs. All receptors derive from a human donor in good health (CMV status not recorded). Some clones in this sample may be carry-over from other donors' samples.

As for this clonotype: The junction differs from germline at one of its ends, possibly a read error. This CDR3 reads CASNLVYAGVNTEAFF. The DNA for the CDR3 is TGTGCCAGCAACTTGGTTTACGCAGGGGTGAACACTGAAGCTTTCTTT. The J gene is TRBJ1-1, the V gene TRBV5-6, with a tentative D call TRBD1 (6 bases). CDR1 and CDR2 from the germline V gene are SGHDT and YYEEEE. This CDR3 region has 16 residues.

The CDR3 bases are TGTGCCAGCAGTTTCGGGGGCCCCATGAACACTGAAGCTTTCTTT. Translated: CASSFGGPMNTEAFF. The genes are TRBV28 and TRBJ1-1; the D gene is possibly TRBD1 (6 bases). This CDR3 has 15 residues. Trimming removed 3 bases at V and 0 bases at J, with 11 bases between. Germline values: CDR1 MDHEN, CDR2 SYDVKM.

This clonotype occurred a few times. V gene TRBV28 combines with J gene TRBJ2-1, with 9 bases that match TRBD2. The V segment lost 6 bases and the J segment 4 bases; nucleotides outside the gene matches: 7. Germline CDR1 and CDR2: MDHEN and SYDVKM. CDR3 length: 15 amino acids. CDR3 DNA: TGTGCCAGCAGACCCGGGACTAGCCGATACAATGAGCAGTTCTTC. Its translation is CASRPGTSRYNEQFF.

The gene calls are TRBV29-1 and TRBJ2-5; D possibly corresponds to TRBD2 (5 bases). The CDR3 is made up of 13 amino acids. Deletions cut 6 bases from V and 0 bases from J, with 11 bases between. Germline V gene lookup returns CDR1 SQVTM and CDR2 ANQGSEA. The CDR3 here is CSVLPGNQETQYF. CDR3 sequence (DNA): TGCAGCGTCCTCCCGGGGAACCAAGAGACCCAGTACTTC.

This clonotype was seen ten or more times. V and J are TRBV29-1 and TRBJ2-2, with a possible D match to TRBD1 (6 bases). The ends were cut back, 5 bases at V and 2 bases at J, with 15 bases in the middle. CDR1 is SQVTM, CDR2 ANQGSEA, per germline. The CDR3 runs 15 residues. CDR3 sequence: CSVNGGQTNTGELFF. DNA for the CDR3: TGCAGCGTTAACGGCGGACAGACCAACACCGGGGAGCTGTTTTTT.

This chain uses TRBV5-1 with TRBJ2-2; no reliable D call. Per germline, CDR1 SGHRS and CDR2 YFSETQ. The ends were cut back, 0 bases at V and 2 bases at J, with 17 bases in the middle. There are 18 residues in the CDR3. CDR3 coding DNA: TGCGCCAGCAGCTTGGACTTCCAGGCGGCGGCCAACACCGGGGAGCTGTTTTTT. Translation gives CASSLDFQAAANTGELFF.

The sample holds a few counts of this clonotype. J is TRBJ1-1 and V is TRBV6-5; D remains unclear. This CDR3 has 15 residues. Trimming took 0 bases from V and 1 from J, leaving 9 bases between them. Per germline, CDR1 MNHEY and CDR2 SVGAGI. In DNA form, the CDR3 reads TGTGCCAGCAGTTACTCTCGGCAGCCGAACACTGAAGCTTTCTTT. This sequence encodes CASSYSRQPNTEAFF.

The rearrangement joins TRBV6-2 or TRBV6-3 to TRBJ2-1; 9 positions agree with TRBD2. Germline V gene data show CDR1 as MNHEY and CDR2 as SVGEGT. Losses at the gene ends were 3 bases for V and 2 bases for J; bases not matched to a gene: 8. The CDR3 sequence is 17 residues long. The DNA of the CDR3 is TGTGCCAGCAGTTATCAACAGCGGGGGGCCCCCTACAATGAGCAGTTCTTC. Encoded protein: CASSYQQRGAPYNEQFF.

Notes on this clonotype: A read error may be the cause here, since a much bigger clone is one base away. The chain joins TRBV7-2 to TRBJ2-5, with D unresolved. Germline values: CDR1 SGHTA, CDR2 FQGNSA. The CDR3 is 16 residues long. CDR3 in DNA: TGTTCCAGCAGCTTAGGTGCAGGTCCTTTCCAAGAGACCCAGTACTTC. Translation gives CSSSLGAGPFQETQYF.

This clonotype showed up just a few times. The V call is TRBV12-3 or TRBV12-4, the J call TRBJ1-2; D is uncertain. CDR3 length: 14 residues. The V end was cut by 2 bases, the J end by 4 bases, with 11 bases between. CDR3 loop: CASSLLGIGYGYTF. The CDR3 nucleotides read TGTGCCAGCAGTTTACTGGGGATAGGCTATGGCTACACCTTC.

This clonotype was counted ten times or more. V and J are TRBV29-1 and TRBJ2-1; TRBD2 matches 13 bases. The CDR3 loop spans 14 amino acids. Per germline, CDR1 SQVTM and CDR2 ANQGSEA. The V gene end was trimmed by 7 bases and the J gene end by 7 bases; junction bases not matched to a gene: 7. The CDR3 region has the DNA TGCAGCGATGTGACTAGCGGGGGGCTAAATGAGCAGTTCTTC. Protein product: CSDVTSGGLNEQFF.

This clonotype was seen a few times. The chain links TRBV29-1 to TRBJ2-3; 9 nucleotides line up with TRBD2. With 5 bases clipped from V and 4 bases from J, the junction kept 7 bases outside the gene matches. The CDR3 is 14 amino acids. Per the germline V gene, CDR1 is SQVTM and CDR2 is ANQGSEA. The CDR3 sequence: CSVSVAGVADTQYF. As DNA, the CDR3 is TGCAGCGTTTCAGTAGCGGGGGTGGCAGATACGCAGTATTTT.

The V call is TRBV13, the J call TRBJ1-1, with D uncertain. V was pared by 5 bases and J by 5 bases, with 18 bases between. The CDR3 loop spans 15 amino acids. The V gene's germline CDR1 is PRHDT and CDR2 FYEKMQ (reference sequence). CDR3 sequence (DNA): TGTGCCAGCAGCCCATCGGACCCCTGGGGAACTGAAGCTTTCTTT. This encodes CASSPSDPWGTEAFF.

This clonotype was observed many times. This chain joins TRBV7-2 and TRBJ1-2; D is uncertain. V was cut by 5 bases and J by 2 bases, with 9 bases left in between. This CDR3 contains 13 residues. Germline assignment: CDR1 SGHTA and CDR2 FQGNSA. CDR3 bases: TGTGCCAGCAGCCAGGCAGTGAACTATGGCTACACCTTC. It is translated as CASSQAVNYGYTF.

This clonotype was counted at least ten times. This sequence joins TRBV4-1 and TRBJ2-2; tentative D call: TRBD1 (6 bases). CDR1 is MGHRA and CDR2 is YSYEKL in the germline V gene. The germline V and J ends were trimmed by 5 bases and 0 bases, with 16 bases remaining between them. This CDR3 region has 17 residues. As DNA, the CDR3 is TGCGCCAGCAGCACTCGTCAGGGGCTGGCGAACACCGGGGAGCTGTTTTTT. Translation: CASSTRQGLANTGELFF.

The table lists this clonotype with a few counts. The rearrangement uses TRBV2 and TRBJ2-7; 8 nucleotides align to TRBD2. Trimming cost V 7 bases and J 0 bases; bases outside gene matches: 5. The CDR3 sequence is 14 residues long. Germline V gives CDR1 SNHLY, CDR2 FYNNEI. In DNA form, the CDR3 reads TGTGCCAGCACCGGGGGGGACAACTCCTACGAGCAGTACTTC. It yields the protein CASTGGDNSYEQYF.

This clonotype was seen ten or more times. The chain uses TRBV7-6 and TRBJ2-2, with 11 bases lining up with TRBD2. The germline CDR1 and CDR2 sequences are SGHVS and FNYEAQ. CDR3 size: 15 residues. With 3 bases clipped from V and 7 bases from J, the junction kept 4 bases outside the gene matches. CDR3 sequence reads: CASSFSGGAVGELFF. The CDR3 coding sequence is TGTGCCAGCAGCTTTAGCGGGGGGGCTGTCGGGGAGCTGTTTTTT.

This clonotype was counted at least ten times. The chain links TRBV15 to TRBJ1-4; D remains ambiguous. CDR1 and CDR2 from the germline V gene are LNHNV and YYDKDF (reference sequence). With 5 bases removed from V and 5 bases from J, the gap between germline ends came to 21 bases. The CDR3 runs 17 residues. The CDR3 DNA follows: TGTGCCACCAGCGGGTCCGCTAAAAGGGAGGAGAATGAAAAACTGTTTTTT. It translates to CATSGSAKREENEKLFF.

In this sample, this clonotype turned up many times. This rearrangement joins TRBV29-1 to TRBJ1-1, with 8 bases matching TRBD1. The germline V gene has CDR1 SQVTM and CDR2 ANQGSEA. The CDR3 length is 12 residues. Trimming took 6 bases from V and 6 from J; bases not matched to a gene: 6. The CDR3 DNA reads as TGCAGCGTGAGGGGACAGGCCCCTGAAGCTTTCTTT. Translating gives CSVRGQAPEAFF.

Turning to this clonotype: A much larger clone differs by one base, so this may be a read error. J is TRBJ2-7 and V is TRBV6-2 or TRBV6-3; unclear D gene. The CDR3 totals 11 residues. Germline CDR1 is MNHEY and CDR2 is SVGEGT. The V and J ends lost 5 bases and 7 bases respectively, with 9 bases between them. The CDR3 is CASSPLWEQYF. The CDR3 bases are TGTGCCAGCAGTCCCCTGTGGGAGCAGTACTTC.

This clonotype has a count of ten or more. The chain couples TRBV12-3 or TRBV12-4 to TRBJ2-7, with 14 bases lining up with TRBD2. The CDR3 extends over 12 amino acids. After removal of 5 bases from V and 12 bases from J, the junction contained 3 bases not matched to a gene. The CDR3 DNA reads as TGTGCCAGCAGTGGACTAGCGGGGGGCCTGTACTTC. Translating gives CASSGLAGGLYF.

The J gene is TRBJ2-5, the V gene TRBV28, with D maybe TRBD2 (6 bases). With 5 bases removed from V and 0 bases from J, the gap between germline ends came to 16 bases. The CDR3 runs to 16 residues. Per the germline V gene, CDR1 is MDHEN and CDR2 is SYDVKM. Here the CDR3 reads CASSPLAGQDQETQYF. CDR3 DNA sequence: TGTGCCAGCAGTCCCCTGGCGGGGCAGGACCAAGAGACCCAGTACTTC.

This clonotype was found many times. The chain is built from TRBV7-2 and TRBJ2-7; 16 bases match TRBD2. J was trimmed by 7 bases and V by 2 bases; bases with no gene match: 8. This CDR3 spans 17 amino acids. Germline-derived CDR1 and CDR2 are SGHTA and FQGNSA. The CDR3 loop reads CASSLFAGTSGGAEQYF. CDR3 coding DNA: TGTGCCAGCAGCTTATTCGCCGGGACTAGCGGGGGGGCAGAGCAGTACTTC.

This clonotype was counted a few times. The V call is TRBV20-1, the J call TRBJ1-1; 7 positions agree with TRBD1. Per the germline V gene, CDR1 is DFQATT and CDR2 is SNEGSKA (reference sequence). This CDR3 has 14 residues. V lost 0 bases, J lost 4 bases, and 5 bases stayed unmatched. The DNA of the CDR3 is TGCAGTGCTAGAGATCAGCAGGGGGGCACTGAAGCTTTCTTT. Its translation is CSARDQQGGTEAFF.